This TCR beta chain derives from a study of blood T cell repertoires in COVID-19. Study-level background: Italy, Spain and the United States were the sources of the convalescent and acute COVID-19 samples. Nucleic acid was either cDNA or gDNA, and it came from T cells, B-cell-depleted T cells, or PBMCs.

The authors' processing: Reference gene primer amplification gave estimated nucleated cell counts. Only in-frame clones appear in the TCRdb table, and some are missing; sequencing was by immunoSEQ multiplex PCR. The V and J calls and clone size were taken over from that table, and D and trimming were inferred from the DNA. The sample consists of around 100,000 clones, roughly 85% of them appearing once. The germline V gene encodes CDR1 DFQATT and CDR2 SNEGSKA (reference sequence). The length of the CDR3 is 18 residues. The germline V and J ends were trimmed by 3 bases and 4 bases, with 25 bases remaining between them.

This chain connects TRBV20-1 to TRBJ1-5; no reliable D call. Specimen: peripheral blood. The sequence derives from a man over 45 in a cohort sampled during active COVID-19. CDR3 bases: TGCAGTGCTAGTCGGCGGTCTATGGGAGGACCACCAAATCAGCCCCAGCATTTT. Translating it yields CSASRRSMGGPPNQPQHF.